The 23 T cell receptor beta chains reported below all come from one sample, sequenced in a study of beta chain features in type 1 diabetes. Sequenced material consisted of expressed TCRB transcripts (all of the isolated RNA was reverse transcribed). Clones were read by immunoSEQ multiplex PCR, and TCRdb kept only the in-frame ones, dropping some. The sample lists 200,000 to 250,000 clones, roughly 30% seen once, with 3.5% to 4.5% in the top ten. The sample was central memory CD4+ T cells from blood. These receptors were obtained from a man aged 25-45 years in good health.

This clone was observed a handful of times. This rearrangement joins TRBV29-1 to TRBJ1-1; D is unresolved. V lost 0 bases and J lost 6, with 8 bases in between. CDR3 length: 12 amino acids. Germline lookup yields CDR1 SQVTM and CDR2 ANQGSEA. This CDR3 is CSVEDHRAEAFF. The CDR3 DNA reads as TGCAGCGTTGAAGATCATCGAGCTGAAGCTTTCTTT.

The rearrangement joins TRBV10-3 to TRBJ2-1, with 11 positions matching TRBD2. V lost 7 bases and J lost 3; bases outside the gene matches: 2. There are 14 residues in the CDR3. Germline CDR1 ENHRY, CDR2 SYGVKD. CDR3 region: CAIKTSGVYNEQFF. Written as DNA, the CDR3 is TGTGCCATCAAGACTAGCGGGGTCTACAATGAGCAGTTCTTC.

The chain has TRBV10-3 and TRBJ2-1; 11 bases line up with TRBD2. This CDR3 has 15 residues. Per the germline V gene, CDR1 is ENHRY and CDR2 is SYGVKD. V shed 6 bases and J 6 bases; nucleotides not matched to a gene: 7. CDR3 nucleotides: TGTGCCATCAGAACACTAGCGGGAGTTAGCAATGAGCAGTTCTTC. Its translation is CAIRTLAGVSNEQFF.

This clone was counted many times. This chain connects TRBV4-3 to TRBJ2-1, with D unclear. Trimming left V 2 bases short and J 4 bases short, with 6 bases between. CDR1 is LGHNA, CDR2 YSLEER, per germline. The CDR3 runs 13 residues. Here the CDR3 reads CASSQRQYNEQFF. CDR3 sequence (DNA): TGCGCCAGCAGCCAACGTCAGTACAATGAGCAGTTCTTC.

A few counts support this clone. The CDR3 loop reads CASSRPGLRRNYEQYF. The CDR3 nucleotides read TGTGCCAGCAGCCGTCCGGGACTCCGAAGAAACTACGAGCAGTACTTC. The genes are TRBV11-2 and TRBJ2-7, with a tentative D call TRBD2 (6 bases). The V end lost 5 bases, the J end lost 3 bases, and 20 bases lay between the germline ends. The germline V gene has CDR1 SGHAT and CDR2 FQNNGV. The CDR3 has 16 amino acids.

The chain employs TRBV7-9 and TRBJ2-7, with D hard to call. The CDR3 totals 12 residues. Germline loops: CDR1 SEHNR, CDR2 FQNEAQ (reference sequence). V was clipped by 4 bases and J by 7 bases, with 11 bases between them. CDR3 loop: CASSWGREEQYF. CDR3 nucleotide sequence: TGTGCCAGCAGCTGGGGAAGAGAGGAGCAGTACTTC.

This clone was seen more than once but under ten times. The chain is built from TRBV5-8 and TRBJ2-3; 13 bases map to TRBD2. This CDR3 region has 17 residues. Germline CDR1 is SGHTS and CDR2 is YDEGEE. V lost 2 bases and J lost 5; bases outside the gene matches: 8. The DNA of the CDR3 is TGTGCCAGCAGCTTCGCCGGACTAGCGGGGGCTGAAGATACGCAGTATTTT. Its protein is CASSFAGLAGAEDTQYF.

This clone came up a few times. The chain is built from TRBV14 and TRBJ1-1, with 7 positions matching TRBD1. Germline CDR1 SGHDN, CDR2 FVKESK. The junction had 5 bases not matched to a gene; V was cut back by 4 bases and J by 6 bases. This CDR3 is built from 13 residues. The CDR3 here is CASSRQGVAEAFF. For the CDR3, the DNA is TGTGCCAGCAGCCGTCAGGGGGTCGCTGAAGCTTTCTTT. The full variable domain, with the rest looked up from reference TRBV14 and TRBJ1-1, is EAGVTQFPSHSVIEKGQTVTLRCDPISGHDNLYWYRRVMGKEIKFLLHFVKESKQDESGMPNNRFLAERTGGTYSTLKVQPAELEDSGVYFCASSRQGVAEAFFGQGTRLTVV.

This clone was detected only a few times. The chain joins TRBV7-9 to TRBJ2-3; 12 positions match TRBD2. Germline CDR1 reads SEHNR; CDR2 reads FQNEAQ (reference sequence). With V trimmed by 5 bases and J by 2 bases, 5 bases remained unmatched. CDR3 length equals 16 residues. In DNA, the CDR3 is TGTGCCAGCAGCCAAACTAGCGGGAGGCCCACAGATACGCAGTATTTT. It yields the protein CASSQTSGRPTDTQYF.

The chain recombines TRBV29-1 with TRBJ2-7, with 8 positions matching TRBD2. Germline loops: CDR1 SQVTM, CDR2 ANQGSEA. The CDR3 has 13 amino acids. V was clipped by 7 bases and J by 0 bases; unmatched bases: 5. In DNA form, the CDR3 reads TGCAGCGACGCCGGGACTAGCTCCTACGAGCAGTACTTC. It codes for CSDAGTSSYEQYF.

This clone is a singleton in its sample. The chain links TRBV2 to TRBJ2-1, with D possibly matching TRBD1 (5 bases). The CDR3 runs 15 residues. V shed 7 bases and J shed 6 bases, with 19 bases lying between them. CDR1 SNHLY and CDR2 FYNNEI come from the germline V gene. CDR3 region: CASTDGQGYINEQFF. DNA of the CDR3: TGTGCCAGCACCGACGGGCAGGGCTACATCAATGAGCAGTTCTTC.

The genes are TRBV29-1 and TRBJ1-2, with 8 bases lining up with TRBD1. Germline values: CDR1 SQVTM, CDR2 ANQGSEA. With V trimmed by 6 bases and J by 4 bases, 4 bases remained unmatched. The CDR3 is 12 residues long. CDR3 DNA: TGCAGCGTCGGACAGGGTGGCTATGGCTACACCTTC. Its translation is CSVGQGGYGYTF.

Regarding this clone: The sample contains more than one DNA sequence encoding this CDR3. The V gene is TRBV6-6, the J gene TRBJ2-1; D is uncertain. Trimming took off 4 bases at V and 0 bases at J, with 7 bases between the two ends. Germline CDR1 and CDR2: MNHNY and SVGAGI (reference sequence). The CDR3 loop spans 14 amino acids. The chain's CDR3 is CASSSPSSYNEQFF. CDR3 coding DNA: TGTGCCAGCAGTTCTCCGAGCTCCTACAATGAGCAGTTCTTC.

The chain carries TRBV7-8 and TRBJ1-1; D gene unclear. The CDR3 has 13 residues. Trimming took off 3 bases at V and 3 bases at J, with 8 bases between the two ends. Germline V gene sequence: CDR1 SGHVS, CDR2 FQNEAQ. The CDR3 loop reads CASSFAKDTEAFF. The CDR3 coding sequence is TGTGCCAGCAGCTTCGCGAAGGACACTGAAGCTTTCTTT.

This clone was counted between two and nine times. Mismatch with germline at one junction end may stem from a read error. The chain employs TRBV7-9 and TRBJ2-1; TRBD1 aligns across 9 bases. This CDR3 comprises 15 residues. Germline V lookup: CDR1 SEHNR, CDR2 FQNEAQ (reference sequence). The CDR3 protein is CASSLAGTGTGEQFF. CDR3 in DNA: TGTGCCAGCAGCCTAGCCGGGACAGGGACCGGTGAGCAGTTCTTC.

This clone was recorded a few times. V and J are TRBV9 and TRBJ2-2; 7 positions match TRBD1. V was pared by 0 bases and J by 7 bases, with 6 bases of the junction left unmatched. The germline V gene encodes CDR1 SGDLS and CDR2 YYNGEE. The CDR3 is 15 amino acids. CDR3 loop: CASSVGQGVDGELFF. CDR3 coding DNA: TGTGCCAGCAGCGTAGGACAGGGTGTGGACGGGGAGCTGTTTTTT.

J is TRBJ2-3 and V is TRBV7-9; D is perhaps TRBD1 (6 bases). CDR1 and CDR2 (germline): SEHNR, FQNEAQ (reference sequence). V was shortened by 7 bases and J by 2 bases, with 22 bases between the two germline ends. The CDR3 runs to 17 residues. CDR3 sequence: CASTTTYLGQDTDTQYF. For the CDR3, the DNA is TGTGCCAGCACCACAACGTATCTGGGACAAGACACAGATACGCAGTATTTT.

This chain connects TRBV9 to TRBJ2-2, with D perhaps matching TRBD1 (7 bases). Per germline, CDR1 SGDLS and CDR2 YYNGEE. The CDR3 spans 17 residues. Trimming took 0 bases from V and 2 from J, leaving 14 bases between them. CDR3 in amino acids: CASSVEGGGINTGELFF. CDR3 DNA sequence: TGTGCCAGCAGCGTAGAAGGGGGCGGGATCAACACCGGGGAGCTGTTTTTT.

This clone has at least ten counts. The V and J genes are TRBV14 and TRBJ1-1, with TRBD1 as a possible D gene (5 bases). From germline, CDR1 is SGHDN and CDR2 FVKESK. V was cut by 0 bases and J by 10 bases, with 15 bases left in between. This CDR3 spans 14 amino acids. The CDR3 spells CASSQDRRGSRAFF. The CDR3 bases are TGTGCCAGCAGCCAAGATCGAAGGGGTTCTCGAGCTTTCTTT.

This clone showed up just a few times. This chain connects TRBV29-1 to TRBJ2-5, with TRBD1 as a possible D gene (5 bases). The CDR3 runs to 10 residues. V was clipped by 7 bases and J by 5 bases, with 8 bases between them. The germline CDR1 and CDR2 sequences are SQVTM and ANQGSEA. The CDR3 DNA is TGCAGCGCACAGGCGGAGACCCAGTACTTC. Residues: CSAQAETQYF.

On this clone itself: The sample contains more than one DNA sequence encoding this CDR3. V and J are TRBV9 and TRBJ2-2; no clear D. With 0 bases removed from V and 5 bases from J, the gap between germline ends came to 5 bases. This CDR3 region has 13 residues. Germline V gene lookup returns CDR1 SGDLS and CDR2 YYNGEE. DNA of the CDR3: TGTGCCAGCAGCGTAGTGCATACCGGGGAGCTGTTTTTT. The encoded protein is CASSVVHTGELFF.

A few counts support this clone. The rearrangement links TRBV25-1 to TRBJ2-3, with TRBD2 matching 8 bases. Germline trimming cut 4 bases from V and 1 base from J; bases unmatched to any gene: 7. CDR3 length: 16 residues. CDR1 and CDR2 (germline): MGHDK, SYGVNS. CDR3 amino acids: CASSGTRAGGTDTQYF. CDR3 DNA: TGTGCCAGCAGTGGGACTCGAGCGGGGGGCACAGATACGCAGTATTTT.

This sequence joins TRBV27 and TRBJ2-7; maybe TRBD2 (6 bases). The CDR3 is made up of 15 amino acids. Trimming removed 1 base at V and 7 bases at J, with 17 bases between. Looked up from germline, CDR1 is MNHEY and CDR2 is SMNVEV (reference sequence). CDR3 region: CASSLYEAMAGEQYF. The CDR3 DNA reads TGTGCCAGCAGTTTATACGAGGCGATGGCGGGGGAGCAGTACTTC.